Following are 31 T cell receptor beta chains from one sample sequenced in a study of OX40 agonist ivuxolimab in advanced cancers. Profiling relied on immunoSEQ multiplex PCR, and the TCRdb table lists in-frame clones only, not all of them. The sample includes tens of thousands of clones, about 81% seen only once; the top ten take 20% to 25%. The specimen was CD4+ or CD8+ T cells sorted from blood, collected in a trial of the OX40 agonist ivuxolimab. These receptors originate from an adult with an advanced solid tumor such as melanoma, head and neck, liver or kidney cancer.

This CDR3 reads CASSLLSGGEGEQFF. The CDR3 DNA reads as TGTGCCAGCAGCTTGTTAAGCGGGGGGGAAGGTGAGCAGTTCTTC. V is TRBV11-2 and J is TRBJ2-1, with 10 bases lining up with TRBD2. Per germline, CDR1 SGHAT and CDR2 FQNNGV. The CDR3 is made up of 15 amino acids. The junction had 8 bases not matched to a gene; V was cut back by 3 bases and J by 9 bases.

This chain links TRBV7-9 with TRBJ1-2; no reliable D call. This CDR3 contains 11 residues. Trimming left V 3 bases short and J 6 bases short, with 5 bases between. Germline values: CDR1 SEHNR, CDR2 FQNEAQ (reference sequence). The CDR3 DNA is TGTGCCAGCAGCTTGATTGATGGCTACACCTTC. Its translation is CASSLIDGYTF.

This clone was seen more than once but under ten times. V gene TRBV4-1 combines with J gene TRBJ2-3, with D maybe TRBD2 (5 bases). V was shortened by 1 base and J by 0 bases, with 8 bases between the two germline ends. The germline gives CDR1 MGHRA, CDR2 YSYEKL. CDR3 length: 15 amino acids. The CDR3 DNA reads TGCGCCAGCAGCCAAGGACTAATTAGCACAGATACGCAGTATTTT. This gives the protein CASSQGLISTDTQYF.

The CDR3 bases are TGTGCCTGGAGAGGGACTAGCGGGACGAACACCGGGGAGCTGTTTTTT. This sequence encodes CAWRGTSGTNTGELFF. The chain joins TRBV30 to TRBJ2-2, with 13 bases matching TRBD2. CDR3 length: 16 residues. V was clipped by 3 bases and J by 0 bases; unmatched bases: 1. In germline, CDR1 is GTSNPN, CDR2 SVGIG (reference sequence).

The rearrangement joins TRBV6-6 to TRBJ1-1; no clear D. The CDR3 has 15 residues. Germline assignment: CDR1 MNHNY and CDR2 SVGAGI (reference sequence). V gave up 2 bases and J gave up 6 bases, with 16 bases separating them. The CDR3 spells CASSYGGRMIAEAFF. CDR3 nucleotide sequence: TGTGCCAGCAGTTACGGAGGTCGGATGATAGCTGAAGCTTTCTTT.

This chain links TRBV19 with TRBJ2-2; either TRBD1 or TRBD2 may fit D (5 bases each). The CDR3 runs to 14 residues. Germline CDR1 reads LNHDA; CDR2 reads SQIVND (reference sequence). The V end lost 1 base, the J end lost 5 bases, and 8 bases lay between the germline ends. CDR3 region: CASSIVWGTGELFF. The DNA for the CDR3 is TGTGCCAGTAGTATAGTATGGGGGACCGGGGAGCTGTTTTTT.

The sample holds one count of this clone. The chain employs TRBV5-1 and TRBJ2-5, with TRBD2 as a possible D gene (5 bases). The CDR3 sequence is 13 residues long. Trimming took off 3 bases at V and 5 bases at J, with 11 bases between the two ends. Per germline, CDR1 SGHRS and CDR2 YFSETQ. The CDR3 DNA reads TGCGCCAGCAGCTACGAGGGTTGGGAGACCCAGTACTTC. Its translation is CASSYEGWETQYF.

The chain has TRBV7-2 and TRBJ2-7; a possible D gene is TRBD2 (6 bases). Germline CDR1 SGHTA, CDR2 FQGNSA. This CDR3 is built from 13 residues. Trimming took 4 bases from V and 3 from J, leaving 10 bases between them. The CDR3 DNA is TGTGCCAGCAGCTCCGGACTACACTACGAGCAGTACTTC. It translates to CASSSGLHYEQYF. Using reference TRBV7-2 and TRBJ2-7 for the parts outside the CDR3, the full variable domain is GAGVSQSPSNKVTEKGKDVELRCDPISGHTALYWYRQSLGQGLEFLIYFQGNSAPDKSGLPSDRFSAERTGGSVSTLTIQRTQQEDSAVYLCASSSGLHYEQYFGPGTRLTVT.

The CDR3 reads CASSPNGQGNEKLFF. The CDR3 DNA follows: TGTGCCAGCAGCCCAAATGGACAGGGTAATGAAAAACTGTTTTTT. The gene calls are TRBV11-2 and TRBJ1-4, with 8 bases that match TRBD1. CDR3 length equals 15 residues. CDR1 is SGHAT and CDR2 is FQNNGV in the germline V gene. V was clipped by 5 bases and J by 4 bases; unmatched bases: 6.

V and J are TRBV2 and TRBJ2-5; D ambiguous. Trimming left V 7 bases short and J 2 bases short, with 8 bases between. The CDR3 consists of 12 residues. Per the germline V gene, CDR1 is SNHLY and CDR2 is FYNNEI. The CDR3 DNA is TGTGCCAGCAACGACCGACAAGAGACCCAGTACTTC. Translation gives CASNDRQETQYF.

The V gene is TRBV14, the J gene TRBJ2-5; the match to TRBD1 covers 8 bases. After removal of 3 bases from V and 3 bases from J, the junction contained 6 bases not matched to a gene. This CDR3 is 15 amino acids long. CDR1 and CDR2 (germline): SGHDN, FVKESK. CDR3 protein: CASSHIGTGKETQYF. The CDR3 bases are TGTGCCAGCAGCCACATCGGGACAGGAAAAGAGACCCAGTACTTC.

The rearrangement links TRBV28 to TRBJ2-7, with 9 nucleotides matching TRBD1. The J segment lost 4 bases and the V segment lost 6 bases, leaving 7 bases of the junction unmatched. The CDR3 totals 14 residues. The germline CDR1 and CDR2 sequences are MDHEN and SYDVKM. The CDR3 sequence is CASSRDREIYEQYF. The CDR3 region has the DNA TGTGCCAGCAGCCGGGACAGGGAGATTTACGAGCAGTACTTC.

This chain joins TRBV29-1 and TRBJ2-6; 8 nucleotides align to TRBD1. This CDR3 is 17 amino acids long. Germline V gene lookup returns CDR1 SQVTM and CDR2 ANQGSEA. The V gene end was trimmed by 2 bases and the J gene end by 3 bases; junction bases not matched to a gene: 9. CDR3 coding DNA: TGCAGCGTTGAAATCCCAGGGGGCTTAGTTGGGGCCAACGTCCTGACTTTC. Its translation is CSVEIPGGLVGANVLTF.

The chain uses TRBV30 and TRBJ1-6; D not certain. CDR3 length equals 15 residues. Trimming removed 4 bases at V and 5 bases at J, with 15 bases between. Germline V lookup: CDR1 GTSNPN, CDR2 SVGIG (reference sequence). The CDR3 DNA sequence: TGTGCCTGGACTGTCGAGGGTGCCGATAATTCACCCCTCCACTTT. It codes for CAWTVEGADNSPLHF.

The CDR3 sequence is CASILGDREVGELFF. In DNA, the CDR3 is TGTGCCAGCATACTTGGGGACAGGGAAGTCGGGGAGCTGTTTTTT. V is TRBV7-9 and J is TRBJ2-2, with TRBD1 matching 9 bases. The V and J ends lost 7 bases and 7 bases, in that order; junction bases with no gene match: 10. This CDR3 region has 15 residues. Germline V gene sequence: CDR1 SEHNR, CDR2 FQNEAQ (reference sequence).

The J gene is TRBJ2-3, the V gene TRBV10-3, with unresolved D. Between the trimmed V and J ends, which lost 0 bases and 5 bases, there was a span of 12 bases. This CDR3 has 15 amino acids. Germline CDR1 reads ENHRY; CDR2 reads SYGVKD. The CDR3 region is CAISESKVQLDTQYF. The CDR3 DNA reads TGTGCCATCAGTGAGTCGAAGGTCCAGCTAGATACGCAGTATTTT.

The chain recombines TRBV6-1 with TRBJ2-2; D unclear. Looked up from germline, CDR1 is MNHNS and CDR2 is SASEGT. V was pared by 3 bases and J by 6 bases, with 14 bases between. The CDR3 runs 15 residues. The CDR3 spells CASSEDGPYAGELFF. The DNA of the CDR3 is TGTGCCAGCAGTGAGGACGGGCCCTACGCCGGGGAGCTGTTTTTT.

The V and J genes are TRBV19 and TRBJ2-5, with D tentatively TRBD1 (7 bases). With 3 bases removed from V and 1 base from J, the gap between germline ends came to 27 bases. Per germline, CDR1 LNHDA and CDR2 SQIVND (reference sequence). The CDR3 is 20 amino acids. CDR3 DNA sequence: TGTGCCAGTAGTATCTTTCTCAGCGGTAAGGGCCAGGGGGGCCAAGAGACCCAGTACTTC. Amino acid sequence: CASSIFLSGKGQGGQETQYF.

The J gene is TRBJ1-6, the V gene TRBV28, with 8 bases identical to TRBD1. J was trimmed by 6 bases and V by 10 bases; bases with no gene match: 8. Germline V lookup: CDR1 MDHEN, CDR2 SYDVKM. The CDR3 loop spans 14 amino acids. This chain's CDR3 is CATRTGRGNSPLHF. The CDR3 coding sequence is TGTGCCACCCGGACAGGGAGGGGTAATTCACCCCTCCACTTT.

V and J are TRBV19 and TRBJ1-6; 7 bases are shared with TRBD1. CDR3 length: 13 residues. V was pared by 10 bases and J by 8 bases, with 8 bases of the junction left unmatched. Per the germline V gene, CDR1 is LNHDA and CDR2 is SQIVND (reference sequence). The CDR3 sequence is CATTTGPHSPLHF. CDR3 nucleotide sequence: TGTGCCACGACGACAGGGCCCCATTCACCCCTCCACTTT.

CDR3 sequence reads: CASSHRDRLPETQYF. CDR3 DNA: TGTGCCAGCAGTCACCGGGACCGCCTTCCAGAGACCCAGTACTTC. V and J are TRBV28 and TRBJ2-5; D may correspond to TRBD1 or TRBD2 (5 bases each). Germline V lookup: CDR1 MDHEN, CDR2 SYDVKM. V was trimmed by 5 bases and J by 4 bases, leaving 17 bases between them. This CDR3 is 15 amino acids long.

This chain links TRBV5-1 with TRBJ2-7; the D gene is possibly TRBD1 (6 bases). The germline V gene encodes CDR1 SGHRS and CDR2 YFSETQ. V lost 0 bases and J 7 bases, leaving 8 bases between the germline ends. The CDR3 extends over 12 amino acids. The CDR3 DNA sequence: TGCGCCAGCAGCTTGGAAGGGACAGAGCAGTACTTC. Amino acid sequence: CASSLEGTEQYF.

The gene calls are TRBV4-3 and TRBJ1-2; 7 bases are shared with TRBD1. This CDR3 comprises 13 residues. CDR1 LGHNA and CDR2 YSLEER come from the germline V gene. With V trimmed by 4 bases and J by 6 bases, 5 bases remained unmatched. CDR3 protein: CASSLTGDHGYTF. For the CDR3, the DNA is TGCGCCAGCAGCCTAACAGGGGACCATGGCTACACCTTC.

The CDR3 reads CASGRTGYNEQFF. Here the CDR3 DNA reads TGTGCCAGTGGGAGGACAGGCTACAATGAGCAGTTCTTC. V and J are TRBV19 and TRBJ2-1, with D possibly TRBD1 on 7 matching bases. CDR1 and CDR2 (germline): LNHDA, SQIVND (reference sequence). Trimming left V 8 bases short and J 3 bases short, with 11 bases between. The CDR3 loop spans 13 amino acids. The full variable domain, completed using reference TRBV19 and TRBJ2-1, is DGGITQSPKYLFRKEGQNVTLSCEQNLNHDAMYWYRQDPGQGLRLIYYSQIVNDFQKGDIAEGYSVSREKKESFPLTVTSAQKNPTAFYLCASGRTGYNEQFFGPGTRLTVL.

V is TRBV6-1 and J is TRBJ1-2, with 8 bases lining up with TRBD1. The CDR3 is 14 amino acids. Trimming removed 8 bases from V and 7 bases from J; junction bases left unmatched: 12. Germline V gene data show CDR1 as MNHNS and CDR2 as SASEGT. The CDR3 region is CASLPGQGAAGYTF. For the CDR3, the DNA is TGTGCCAGCCTCCCAGGGCAGGGGGCAGCTGGCTACACCTTC.

Regarding this clone: An end of the junction does not agree with germline; a read error may underlie this. The gene calls are TRBV5-4 and TRBJ1-2; D not resolved. There are 16 residues in the CDR3. CDR1 and CDR2 from the germline V gene are SGHNT and YYREEE (reference sequence). The CDR3 protein is CASSLEGRTENYGYTF. Here the CDR3 DNA reads TGTGCCAGCAGTTTGGAGGGCAGGACCGAGAACTATGGCTACACCTTC.

The V call is TRBV7-2, the J call TRBJ1-3, with D uncertain. V was clipped by 5 bases and J by 0 bases, with 20 bases between them. Germline loops: CDR1 SGHTA, CDR2 FQGNSA. The CDR3 contains 18 residues. The chain's CDR3 is CASSQWGPTASSGNTIYF. CDR3 nucleotide sequence: TGTGCCAGCAGCCAGTGGGGTCCTACCGCCAGCTCTGGAAACACCATATATTTT.

The genes are TRBV9 and TRBJ1-3; D is unresolved. The CDR3 has 13 residues. V shed 3 bases and J shed 4 bases, with 8 bases lying between them. Germline V CDR1 and CDR2: SGDLS, YYNGEE. Here the CDR3 DNA reads TGTGCCAGCAGCGGCACCGAAGGAAACACCATATATTTT. Residues: CASSGTEGNTIYF.

The chain uses TRBV15 and TRBJ2-7; 8 nucleotides line up with TRBD1. This CDR3 region has 14 residues. The V segment lost 1 base and the J segment 3 bases; nucleotides outside the gene matches: 2. The V gene's germline CDR1 is LNHNV and CDR2 YYDKDF (reference sequence). The DNA of the CDR3 is TGTGCCACCAGCAGAGGGACAGGGAACTACGAGCAGTACTTC. Translation gives CATSRGTGNYEQYF.

With regard to this clone: A read error may explain this, as a much larger clone is one base away. V and J are TRBV6-1 and TRBJ1-5, with no clear D. Germline loops: CDR1 MNHNS, CDR2 SASEGT. The CDR3 is 15 residues long. In DNA, the CDR3 is TGTGCCAGCAGTCGCTATGACATCAGCAATCGGCCCCAGCATTTT. Amino acids: CASSRYDISNRPQHF.

The V call is TRBV7-9, the J call TRBJ2-7; no definite D call. Trimming left V 4 bases short and J 5 bases short, with 15 bases between. CDR1 is SEHNR, CDR2 FQNEAQ, per germline (reference sequence). The CDR3 length is 14 residues. The CDR3 here is CASSWSSRLDEQYF. The CDR3 coding sequence is TGTGCCAGCAGCTGGTCCAGCAGGCTTGACGAGCAGTACTTC.